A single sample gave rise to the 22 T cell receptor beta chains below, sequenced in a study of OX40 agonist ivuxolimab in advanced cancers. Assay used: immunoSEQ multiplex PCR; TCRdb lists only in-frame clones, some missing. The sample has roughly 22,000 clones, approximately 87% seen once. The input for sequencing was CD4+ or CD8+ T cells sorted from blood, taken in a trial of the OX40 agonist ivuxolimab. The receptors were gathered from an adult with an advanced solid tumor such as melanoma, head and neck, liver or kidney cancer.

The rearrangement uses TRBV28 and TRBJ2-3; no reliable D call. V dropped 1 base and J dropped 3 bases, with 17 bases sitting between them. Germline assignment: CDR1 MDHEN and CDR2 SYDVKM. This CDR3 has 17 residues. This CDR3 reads CASSLSLASPRTDTQYF. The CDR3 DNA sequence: TGTGCCAGCAGTTTATCCCTCGCTTCGCCCCGGACAGATACGCAGTATTTT.

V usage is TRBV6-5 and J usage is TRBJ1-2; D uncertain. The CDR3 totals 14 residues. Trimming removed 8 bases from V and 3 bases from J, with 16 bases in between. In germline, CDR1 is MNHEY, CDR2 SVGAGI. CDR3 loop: CASSGGPLYYGYTF. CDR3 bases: TGTGCCAGCTCAGGTGGGCCTCTCTACTATGGCTACACCTTC.

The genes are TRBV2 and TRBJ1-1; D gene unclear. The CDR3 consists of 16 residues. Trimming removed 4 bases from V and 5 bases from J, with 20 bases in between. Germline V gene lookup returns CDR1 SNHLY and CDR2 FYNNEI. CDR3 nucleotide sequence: TGTGCCAGCAGTGGAGCGCGGCAGAGGCCGACAACTGAAGCTTTCTTT. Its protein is CASSGARQRPTTEAFF.

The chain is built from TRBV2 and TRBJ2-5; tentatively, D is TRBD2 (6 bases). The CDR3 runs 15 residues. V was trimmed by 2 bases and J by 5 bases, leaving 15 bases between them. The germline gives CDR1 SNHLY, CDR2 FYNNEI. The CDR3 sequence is CASSERRLEGETQYF. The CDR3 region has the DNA TGTGCCAGCAGTGAACGACGACTAGAGGGCGAGACCCAGTACTTC.

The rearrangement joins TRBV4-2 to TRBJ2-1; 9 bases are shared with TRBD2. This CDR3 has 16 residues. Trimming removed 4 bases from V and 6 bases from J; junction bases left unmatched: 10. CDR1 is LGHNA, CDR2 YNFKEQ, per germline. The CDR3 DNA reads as TGTGCCAGCAGCCGGGACGCTAGCGGGACCAGCAATGAGCAGTTCTTC. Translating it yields CASSRDASGTSNEQFF.

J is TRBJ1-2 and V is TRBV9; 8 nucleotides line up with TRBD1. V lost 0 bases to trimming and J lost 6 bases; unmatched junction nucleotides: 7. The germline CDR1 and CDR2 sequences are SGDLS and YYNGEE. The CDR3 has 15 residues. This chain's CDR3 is CASSVAGGAANGYTF. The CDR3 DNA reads TGTGCCAGCAGCGTAGCAGGGGGCGCGGCTAATGGCTACACCTTC.

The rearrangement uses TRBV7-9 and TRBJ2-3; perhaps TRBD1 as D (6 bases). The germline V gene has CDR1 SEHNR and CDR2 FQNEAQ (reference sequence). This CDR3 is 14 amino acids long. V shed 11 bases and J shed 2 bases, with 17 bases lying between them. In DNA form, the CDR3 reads TGTGCCTCCAGAGGACAGTTTTTCACAGATACGCAGTATTTT. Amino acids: CASRGQFFTDTQYF.

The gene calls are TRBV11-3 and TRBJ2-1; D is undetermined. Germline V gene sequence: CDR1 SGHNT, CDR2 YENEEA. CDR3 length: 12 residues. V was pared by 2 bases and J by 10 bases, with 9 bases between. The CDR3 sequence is CASSLRSDEQFF. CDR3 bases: TGTGCCAGCAGCTTACGGTCGGACGAGCAGTTCTTC.

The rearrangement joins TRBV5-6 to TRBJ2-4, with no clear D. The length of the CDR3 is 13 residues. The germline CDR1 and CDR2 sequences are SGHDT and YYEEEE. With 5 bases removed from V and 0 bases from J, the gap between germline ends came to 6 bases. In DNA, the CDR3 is TGTGCCAGCAGTCTAATAGCCAAAAACATTCAGTACTTC. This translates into CASSLIAKNIQYF.

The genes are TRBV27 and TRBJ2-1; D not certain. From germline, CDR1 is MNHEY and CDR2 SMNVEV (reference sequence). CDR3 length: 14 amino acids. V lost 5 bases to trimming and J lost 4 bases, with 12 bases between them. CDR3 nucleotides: TGTGCCAGCAGTATTCAACGAGGATACAATGAGCAGTTCTTC. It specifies CASSIQRGYNEQFF.

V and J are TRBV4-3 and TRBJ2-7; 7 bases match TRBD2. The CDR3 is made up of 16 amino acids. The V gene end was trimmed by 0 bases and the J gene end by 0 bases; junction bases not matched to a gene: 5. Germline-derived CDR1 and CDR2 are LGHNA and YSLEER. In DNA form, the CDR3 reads TGCGCCAGCAGCCAAGATGTCGCGGGAGTCTCCTACGAGCAGTACTTC. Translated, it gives CASSQDVAGVSYEQYF.

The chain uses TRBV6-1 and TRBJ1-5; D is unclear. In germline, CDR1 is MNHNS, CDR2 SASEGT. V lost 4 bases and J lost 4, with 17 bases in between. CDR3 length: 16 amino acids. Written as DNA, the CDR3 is TGTGCCAGCAGTGGGACCATGCAACGGGGAAATCAGCCCCAGCATTTT. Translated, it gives CASSGTMQRGNQPQHF.

The CDR3, as DNA: TGTGCCAGCAGCACGAACACTGAAGCTTTCTTT. Encoded protein: CASSTNTEAFF. This rearrangement joins TRBV11-1 to TRBJ1-1; D is unclear. V was cut by 5 bases and J by 1 base, with 2 bases left in between. Germline CDR1 and CDR2: SGHAT and FQDESV (reference sequence). The length of the CDR3 is 11 residues.

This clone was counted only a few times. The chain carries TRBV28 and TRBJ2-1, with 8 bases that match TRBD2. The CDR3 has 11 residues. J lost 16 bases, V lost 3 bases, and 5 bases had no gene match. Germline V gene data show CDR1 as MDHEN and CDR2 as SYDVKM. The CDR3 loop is CASSFRREVFF. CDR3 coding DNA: TGTGCCAGCAGTTTCCGGCGGGAGGTATTCTTC.

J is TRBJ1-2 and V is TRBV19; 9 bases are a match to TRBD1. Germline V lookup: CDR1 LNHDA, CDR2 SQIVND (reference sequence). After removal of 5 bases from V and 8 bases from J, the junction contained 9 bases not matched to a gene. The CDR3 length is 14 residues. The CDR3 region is CASSADRGYKGYTF. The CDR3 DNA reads TGTGCCAGTAGTGCGGACAGGGGATACAAGGGCTACACCTTC.

The CDR3 loop reads CASSRRGWGHADTQYF. The CDR3, as DNA: TGTGCCAGCAGTCGCAGGGGCTGGGGGCACGCAGATACGCAGTATTTT. This rearrangement joins TRBV11-3 to TRBJ2-3, with a possible D match to TRBD1 (6 bases). The CDR3 loop spans 16 amino acids. Germline CDR1 reads SGHNT; CDR2 reads YENEEA. Trimming pared 6 bases from V and 4 bases from J, leaving 20 bases between.

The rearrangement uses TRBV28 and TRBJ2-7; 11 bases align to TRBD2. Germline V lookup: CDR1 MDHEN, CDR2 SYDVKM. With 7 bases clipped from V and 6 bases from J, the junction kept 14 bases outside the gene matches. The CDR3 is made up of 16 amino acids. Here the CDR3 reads CASNRGTSGRSGEQYF. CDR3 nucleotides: TGTGCCAGCAATCGGGGCACTAGCGGGAGAAGCGGCGAGCAGTACTTC.

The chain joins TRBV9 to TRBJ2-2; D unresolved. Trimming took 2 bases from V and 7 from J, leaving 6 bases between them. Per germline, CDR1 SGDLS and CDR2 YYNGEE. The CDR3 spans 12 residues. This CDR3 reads CASSVVGGELFF. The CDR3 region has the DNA TGTGCCAGCAGCGTGGTGGGCGGGGAGCTGTTTTTT.

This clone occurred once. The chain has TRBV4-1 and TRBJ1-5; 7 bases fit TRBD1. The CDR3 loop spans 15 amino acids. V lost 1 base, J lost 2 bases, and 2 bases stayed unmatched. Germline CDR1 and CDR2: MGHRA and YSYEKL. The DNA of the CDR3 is TGCGCCAGCAGCCAAGGACAGGGAGGCAATCAGCCCCAGCATTTT. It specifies CASSQGQGGNQPQHF.

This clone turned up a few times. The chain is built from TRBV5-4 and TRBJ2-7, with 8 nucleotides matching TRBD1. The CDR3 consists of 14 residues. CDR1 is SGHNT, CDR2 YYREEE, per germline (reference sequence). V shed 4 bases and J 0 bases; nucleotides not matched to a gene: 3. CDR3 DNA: TGTGCCAGCAGCGTGGACAGGGACTCCTACGAGCAGTACTTC. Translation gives CASSVDRDSYEQYF.

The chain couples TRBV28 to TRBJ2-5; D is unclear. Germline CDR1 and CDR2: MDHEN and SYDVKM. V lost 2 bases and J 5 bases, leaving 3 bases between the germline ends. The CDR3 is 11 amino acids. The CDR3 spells CASSLKETQYF. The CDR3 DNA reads TGTGCCAGCAGTTTAAAGGAGACCCAGTACTTC.

CDR3 residues: CASSGGTSGYNEQFF. In nucleotides, the CDR3 is TGTGCCAGCAGCGGCGGGACTAGCGGCTACAATGAGCAGTTCTTC. The rearrangement uses TRBV9 and TRBJ2-1, with 11 bases aligning to TRBD2. Germline CDR1 and CDR2: SGDLS and YYNGEE. CDR3 size: 15 residues. V shed 3 bases, J shed 3 bases, and the junction held 2 bases outside the gene matches.